The 32 T cell receptor beta chains in this list originate from one sample, sequenced in a study of CD8 T cells in ankylosing spondylitis. One entry per CDR3 protein results from TCRdb running MiXCR on the 5' RACE reads. This sample carries about 360,000 distinct CDR3 sequences, more than 20% of them seen once, and the ten largest clones take less than 15%. The specimen was blood, either unsorted or a sorted T cell fraction (not recorded which). The receptors come from a male donor with ankylosing spondylitis or in good health (not recorded which).

The rearrangement links TRBV12-3 or TRBV12-4 to TRBJ2-5; no definite D call. Between the trimmed V and J ends, which lost 4 bases and 4 bases, there was a span of 4 bases. The CDR3 totals 11 residues. The CDR3 is CASSSIETQYF. In DNA, the CDR3 is TGTGCCAGCAGTTCCATAGAGACCCAGTACTTC.

Ten or more counts support this clonotype. The chain couples TRBV11-1 to TRBJ2-7, with 9 nucleotides matching TRBD1. The CDR3 covers 14 residues. CDR1 is SGHAT and CDR2 is FQDESV in the germline V gene (reference sequence). With 6 bases clipped from V and 3 bases from J, the junction kept 6 bases outside the gene matches. The CDR3 sequence is CASSSGTGYYEQYF. CDR3 nucleotide sequence: TGTGCCAGCAGTTCCGGGACAGGGTACTACGAGCAGTACTTC.

This clonotype turned up a few times. The rearrangement joins TRBV2 to TRBJ2-1; D remains unclear. Trimming removed 2 bases from V and 6 bases from J, with 23 bases in between. The CDR3 has 18 amino acids. Germline lookup yields CDR1 SNHLY and CDR2 FYNNEI. In DNA form, the CDR3 reads TGTGCCAGCAGTGAACCACGCCGAGGTGCGCCCAACCCCAATGAGCAGTTCTTC. Residues: CASSEPRRGAPNPNEQFF. Using reference TRBV2 and TRBJ2-1 for the parts outside the CDR3, the full variable domain is EPEVTQTPSHQVTQMGQEVILRCVPISNHLYFYWYRQILGQKVEFLVSFYNNEISEKSEIFDDQFSVERPDGSNFTLKIRSTKLEDSAMYFCASSEPRRGAPNPNEQFFGPGTRLTVL.

V usage is TRBV4-1 and J usage is TRBJ2-5; D unclear. The length of the CDR3 is 12 residues. The germline gives CDR1 MGHRA, CDR2 YSYEKL. Trimming took 0 bases from V and 7 from J, leaving 6 bases between them. DNA for the CDR3: TGCGCCAGCAGCCAAGAACCAGGGACCCAGTACTTC. Translation gives CASSQEPGTQYF.

This clonotype showed up just a few times. The chain is built from TRBV7-8 and TRBJ2-1, with 9 bases lining up with TRBD1. V shed 5 bases, J shed 4 bases, and the junction held 3 bases outside the gene matches. There are 14 residues in the CDR3. Germline V gives CDR1 SGHVS, CDR2 FQNEAQ. This chain's CDR3 is CASSMTGGYNEQFF. The CDR3 DNA sequence: TGTGCCAGCAGCATGACAGGGGGATACAATGAGCAGTTCTTC.

This clonotype has just a few counts. DNA for the CDR3: TGTGCCAGCAGCTTAGAGGGTCAGGGGAGCGATGAGCAGTTCTTC. It encodes CASSLEGQGSDEQFF. The chain employs TRBV13 and TRBJ2-1; tentative D call: TRBD1 (6 bases). The CDR3 extends over 15 amino acids. V was trimmed by 1 base and J by 8 bases, leaving 15 bases between them. Germline CDR1 reads PRHDT; CDR2 reads FYEKMQ (reference sequence). Full variable domain (missing parts from reference TRBV13 and TRBJ2-1): AAGVIQSPRHLIKEKRETATLKCYPIPRHDTVYWYQQGPGQDPQFLISFYEKMQSDKGSIPDRFSAQQFSDYHSELNMSSLELGDSALYFCASSLEGQGSDEQFFGPGTRLTVL.

The V call is TRBV20-1, the J call TRBJ2-7; TRBD1 agrees at 8 bases. Trimming took 6 bases from V and 0 from J; bases not matched to a gene: 16. This CDR3 is 17 amino acids long. Per the germline V gene, CDR1 is DFQATT and CDR2 is SNEGSKA (reference sequence). CDR3 in DNA: TGCAGTGCCCGGGGACAGGTCTCCCCGACGCCCTCCTACGAGCAGTACTTC. Translated, it gives CSARGQVSPTPSYEQYF.

For the CDR3, the DNA is TGTGCCAGCAGCGGTCAGGGGGCCGGGGAGCTGTTTTTT. The encoded protein is CASSGQGAGELFF. V and J are TRBV7-3 and TRBJ2-2, with TRBD1 matching 7 bases. The germline V gene encodes CDR1 SGHTA and CDR2 FQGTGA. The CDR3 contains 13 residues. After removal of 5 bases from V and 6 bases from J, the junction contained 3 bases not matched to a gene.

This clonotype was counted between two and nine times. The rearrangement joins TRBV5-1 to TRBJ1-1; possibly TRBD1 for D (5 bases). V lost 3 bases, J lost 6 bases, and 15 bases lay in between. The CDR3 loop spans 14 amino acids. CDR1 SGHRS and CDR2 YFSETQ come from the germline V gene. The CDR3 DNA reads TGCGCCAGCAGCTCGGCTTGGGGGTCGGCTGAAGCTTTCTTT. Its protein is CASSSAWGSAEAFF. Using reference TRBV5-1 and TRBJ1-1 for the parts outside the CDR3, the full variable domain is KAGVTQTPRYLIKTRGQQVTLSCSPISGHRSVSWYQQTPGQGLQFLFEYFSETQRNKGNFPGRFSGRQFSNSRSEMNVSTLELGDSALYLCASSSAWGSAEAFFGQGTRLTVV.

The chain employs TRBV12-3 or TRBV12-4 and TRBJ2-3; 7 nucleotides align to TRBD1. Trimming at V came to 6 bases and at J to 0 bases, leaving 9 bases not matched to a gene. This CDR3 region has 16 residues. CDR3 in DNA: TGTGCCAGCAGCACAGGGGCCATATTGAGCACAGATACGCAGTATTTT. As protein: CASSTGAILSTDTQYF.

The chain recombines TRBV5-1 with TRBJ2-3; 7 bases are shared with TRBD2. The CDR3 has 15 residues. V dropped 7 bases and J dropped 0; count of bases not matched to a gene: 8. Germline V gene sequence: CDR1 SGHRS, CDR2 YFSETQ. The CDR3 is CASRPPGGSTDTQYF. CDR3 nucleotide sequence: TGCGCCAGCCGACCACCGGGGGGAAGCACAGATACGCAGTATTTT.

The chain recombines TRBV12-3 or TRBV12-4 with TRBJ1-6, with D uncertain. Trimming removed 7 bases at V and 8 bases at J, with 12 bases between. CDR3 length equals 13 residues. CDR3 DNA: TGTGCCAGCACCTCGACGGGATATTCACCCCTCCACTTT. It translates to CASTSTGYSPLHF.

V gene TRBV7-6 combines with J gene TRBJ2-5; 12 bases fit TRBD2. CDR1 and CDR2 from the germline V gene are SGHVS and FNYEAQ. The CDR3 has 17 residues. Germline trimming cut 3 bases from V and 2 bases from J; bases unmatched to any gene: 7. For the CDR3, the DNA is TGTGCCAGCAGCTTCGGACTAGCGGGGAACAATCAAGAGACCCAGTACTTC. It specifies CASSFGLAGNNQETQYF. The variable domain in full, completed from reference TRBV7-6 and TRBJ2-5, reads GAGVSQSPRYKVTKRGQDVALRCDPISGHVSLYWYRQALGQGPEFLTYFNYEAQQDKSGLPNDRFSAERPEGSISTLTIQRTEQRDSAMYRCASSFGLAGNNQETQYFGPGTRLLVL.

This clonotype was counted once. The V gene is TRBV11-2, the J gene TRBJ2-7; D is ambiguous. The germline CDR1 and CDR2 sequences are SGHAT and FQNNGV. V lost 10 bases to trimming and J lost 0 bases, with 10 bases between them. This CDR3 is built from 12 residues. CDR3: CATTGLSYEQYF. As DNA, the CDR3 is TGTGCCACGACGGGTCTCTCCTACGAGCAGTACTTC.

The rearrangement uses TRBV10-3 and TRBJ2-7, with 10 bases that match TRBD1. V was pared by 1 base and J by 7 bases, with 7 bases of the junction left unmatched. The CDR3 consists of 15 residues. Germline V gives CDR1 ENHRY, CDR2 SYGVKD. CDR3 in amino acids: CAISEFPGQGLEQYF. DNA of the CDR3: TGTGCCATCAGTGAGTTCCCGGGACAGGGGCTTGAGCAGTACTTC.

In this sample, this clonotype turned up once. The chain couples TRBV6-1 to TRBJ2-7, with 7 bases matching TRBD2. Per germline, CDR1 MNHNS and CDR2 SASEGT. J was trimmed by 6 bases and V by 2 bases; bases with no gene match: 7. The CDR3 is 14 residues long. The CDR3 DNA is TGTGCCAGCAGTGAAACCGGGTCGGGAGGCGAGCAGTACTTC. Amino acid sequence: CASSETGSGGEQYF.

The chain links TRBV23-1 to TRBJ2-6, with D perhaps matching TRBD1 (6 bases). TRBV23-1 is filed as an ORF, its function uncertain. V was clipped by 2 bases and J by 2 bases, with 19 bases between them. This CDR3 has 19 residues. Written as DNA, the CDR3 is TGCGCCAGCAGTCAAGAGATGAGGGACAAAAAAACTGGGGCCAACGTCCTGACTTTC. This gives the protein CASSQEMRDKKTGANVLTF.

This clonotype was counted a few times. This sequence joins TRBV27 and TRBJ2-7; 7 bases line up with TRBD1. This CDR3 contains 14 residues. The V segment lost 5 bases and the J segment 3 bases; nucleotides outside the gene matches: 7. CDR1 is MNHEY, CDR2 SMNVEV, per germline (reference sequence). The CDR3 here is CASSPGTVLYEQYF. The CDR3 region has the DNA TGTGCCAGCAGTCCCGGGACAGTTCTCTACGAGCAGTACTTC.

The chain uses TRBV7-9 and TRBJ1-5, with D maybe TRBD1 (5 bases). Trimming cost V 5 bases and J 6 bases, with 14 bases left between them. The germline gives CDR1 SEHNR, CDR2 FQNEAQ (reference sequence). The CDR3 totals 14 residues. The CDR3 coding sequence is TGTGCCAGCAGCCGTGTGACAGAAGGTCAGCCCCAGCATTTT. Its protein product is CASSRVTEGQPQHF.

This chain connects TRBV2 to TRBJ2-7; perhaps TRBD1 as D (5 bases). Trimming left V 3 bases short and J 3 bases short, with 12 bases between. There are 14 residues in the CDR3. Germline V gene sequence: CDR1 SNHLY, CDR2 FYNNEI. The DNA of the CDR3 is TGTGCCAGCAGTGATTTTGACAGCAACTACGAGCAGTACTTC. Translation gives CASSDFDSNYEQYF. The whole variable domain, remainder taken from reference TRBV2 and TRBJ2-7, is EPEVTQTPSHQVTQMGQEVILRCVPISNHLYFYWYRQILGQKVEFLVSFYNNEISEKSEIFDDQFSVERPDGSNFTLKIRSTKLEDSAMYFCASSDFDSNYEQYFGPGTRLTVT.

This clonotype was seen more than once but under ten times. This sequence joins TRBV7-9 and TRBJ1-5; 8 bases are a match to TRBD1. There are 15 residues in the CDR3. The germline CDR1 and CDR2 sequences are SEHNR and FQNEAQ (reference sequence). With 8 bases clipped from V and 5 bases from J, the junction kept 11 bases outside the gene matches. The DNA of the CDR3 is TGTGCCAGCGGACCCAAAGGACAGGGCCATCAGCCCCAGCATTTT. Translated: CASGPKGQGHQPQHF.

The chain employs TRBV28 and TRBJ2-7; 7 nucleotides match TRBD1. CDR3 length: 15 amino acids. V lost 3 bases to trimming and J lost 3 bases; unmatched junction nucleotides: 8. From germline, CDR1 is MDHEN and CDR2 SYDVKM. The CDR3 nucleotides are TGTGCCAGCAGTTTGGAGGAGACAGGGTTCTACGAGCAGTACTTC. It is translated as CASSLEETGFYEQYF.

The rearrangement joins TRBV12-3 or TRBV12-4 to TRBJ2-6; D remains unclear. V lost 8 bases and J 0 bases, leaving 8 bases between the germline ends. The CDR3 covers 14 residues. CDR3 bases: TGTGCCAGCGCTACCGGCTCTGGGGCCAACGTCCTGACTTTC. Amino acids: CASATGSGANVLTF.

This clonotype was observed a handful of times. The rearrangement joins TRBV2 to TRBJ2-1; D not resolved. The CDR3 has 18 residues. V was pared by 5 bases and J by 0 bases, with 20 bases between. Per the germline V gene, CDR1 is SNHLY and CDR2 is FYNNEI. The CDR3 DNA is TGTGCCAGCAGTCACCTTCGGGCGGCTGTTCTCTCCTACAATGAGCAGTTCTTC. It specifies CASSHLRAAVLSYNEQFF.

The CDR3 DNA sequence: TGTGCCAGCAGACGTGCGGACAGGGAGGCAGATACGCAGTATTTT. Encoded protein: CASRRADREADTQYF. The genes are TRBV28 and TRBJ2-3; 8 bases are shared with TRBD1. CDR1 is MDHEN and CDR2 is SYDVKM in the germline V gene. With V trimmed by 6 bases and J by 4 bases, 9 bases remained unmatched. The CDR3 totals 15 residues.

This clonotype was detected only a few times. V usage is TRBV18 and J usage is TRBJ2-7; possibly TRBD1 for D (6 bases). The CDR3 is 13 amino acids. Germline-derived CDR1 and CDR2 are KGHSH and LQKENI. V was trimmed by 1 base and J by 7 bases, leaving 11 bases between them. CDR3 sequence (DNA): TGTGCCAGCTCACCACTACAGGGATGGGAGCAGTACTTC. Translation gives CASSPLQGWEQYF.

This clonotype has more than one count but fewer than ten. CDR3 in DNA: TGTGCCAGCAGCTTGGGAGGGGGATCGGGCTACGAGCAGTACTTC. It is translated as CASSLGGGSGYEQYF. The V call is TRBV5-6, the J call TRBJ2-7; D is possibly TRBD1 (6 bases). V lost 0 bases and J 3 bases, leaving 13 bases between the germline ends. The CDR3 totals 15 residues. Germline CDR1 and CDR2: SGHDT and YYEEEE.

The gene calls are TRBV24-1 and TRBJ2-5; D not resolved. Per germline, CDR1 KGHDR and CDR2 SFDVKD. CDR3 size: 16 residues. The ends were cut back, 3 bases at V and 5 bases at J, with 18 bases in the middle. DNA for the CDR3: TGTGCCACCAGTGATCCCTGGGCTCCGACAAGGGAGACCCAGTACTTC. Residues: CATSDPWAPTRETQYF.

Only one count was recorded for this clonotype. The genes are TRBV28 and TRBJ2-7; 9 bases are a match to TRBD1. Trimming removed 6 bases from V and 7 bases from J; junction bases left unmatched: 7. This CDR3 has 13 amino acids. Germline-derived CDR1 and CDR2 are MDHEN and SYDVKM. CDR3 DNA: TGTGCCAGCAGACAACAGGGGGCGAGGGAGCAGTACTTC. Protein product: CASRQQGAREQYF.

The V and J genes are TRBV5-1 and TRBJ2-7; TRBD1 matches at 11 bases. Germline V gene sequence: CDR1 SGHRS, CDR2 YFSETQ. V gave up 4 bases and J gave up 2 bases; unmatched junction bases: 2. This CDR3 is built from 14 residues. CDR3 protein: CASSGQGAAYEQYF. DNA of the CDR3: TGCGCCAGCAGCGGACAGGGGGCAGCCTACGAGCAGTACTTC.

This clonotype was detected only a few times. The V and J genes are TRBV5-5 and TRBJ2-2; 9 bases match TRBD1. Germline CDR1 and CDR2: SGHKS and YYEKEE (reference sequence). The V and J ends lost 0 bases and 7 bases, in that order; junction bases with no gene match: 13. The CDR3 sequence is 18 residues long. CDR3 residues: CASSLGTGETIRGGELFF. CDR3 sequence (DNA): TGTGCCAGCAGCTTGGGGACAGGGGAGACCATCCGGGGCGGGGAGCTGTTTTTT.

The chain links TRBV29-1 to TRBJ2-3; D might be TRBD1 (5 bases). The germline V gene encodes CDR1 SQVTM and CDR2 ANQGSEA. V was pared by 7 bases and J by 2 bases, with 13 bases between. CDR3 size: 13 residues. CDR3 sequence reads: CSALTESTDTQYF. The CDR3 nucleotides read TGCAGCGCCCTGACAGAATCCACAGATACGCAGTATTTT.